This T cell receptor beta chain was recovered during a study of blood T cell repertoires in COVID-19. The protocol was immunoSEQ multiplex PCR, while the TCRdb copy is restricted to in-frame clones and leaves out a portion. The sample has 120,000 to 150,000 clones, 80% to 90% seen once. The V and J ends lost 0 bases and 4 bases, in that order; junction bases with no gene match: 5. Germline lookup yields CDR1 SGHNT and CDR2 YYREEE (reference sequence). The CDR3 has 15 amino acids. The receptor's source is a man in his fifties who had recovered from COVID-19. Sequenced: peripheral blood. This chain uses TRBV5-4 with TRBJ1-1; TRBD1 aligns across 8 bases. CDR3 in DNA: TGTGCCAGCAGCTTGGATGGACAGGGAGGCACTGAAGCTTTCTTT. Amino acids: CASSLDGQGGTEAFF.